Included here is one T cell receptor (beta chain) sequence, with context. This clone was recorded only once. No cognate antigen has been identified for it. No much larger clone exists at a distance of one base, and base qualities are not known. The entry originates in a study of blood T cell repertoires in COVID-19 (dated by TCRdb to 2018 to 2021). Looking at the study overall: Samples covering the acute and convalescent phases of COVID-19 were provided by collaborators in the United States, Italy and Spain. Sample metadata almost always included a de-identified subject ID, COVID-19 status, age in years and sex. The material from the prospective study consisted of cDNA or gDNA derived from T cells, B-cell-depleted T cells, or PBMCs. HLA class I and class II types, where available, came from metadata supplied by the sample provider rather than from assay-based typing. The samples were drawn from the first 160 participants of the ongoing ImmuneRACE study and from under 1,500 subjects provided by 6 global collaborators. The repertoires were released in a freely available public database intended as a resource for research on the immune response to SARS-CoV-2. The dataset comprised deeply sampled blood TCRbeta repertoires from subjects exposed to, actively infected with, or recovered from COVID-19. The investigation overall reported the following: How much clinical and demographic metadata was included differed by source and by participant, and the metadata was provided uncurated.

TCRbeta CDR3 regions were amplified from genomic DNA using the immunoSEQ Assay, a bias-controlled multiplex PCR. Processing in the source paper ran as follows. Nucleated cell counts per sample were estimated from amplification of reference gene primers within the assay. To quantify the absolute abundance of each unique TCRbeta CDR3 rearrangement, sequence reads were collapsed and filtered. For each sample, productive Simpson clonality was calculated as the square root of Simpson's diversity index across productive rearrangements. Drawn from immuneACCESS, this table holds only the in-frame rearrangements with V and J called that TCRdb kept. Clones are partly lost; checked studies trace under half to an unresolved V gene and leave the rest unexplained. V and J calls and clone size are those listed in that table; D and trimming were worked out from the DNA. The sample has about 290,000 clones on record, roughly 90% of them singletons. More than 9.5% of the sample lies in the top ten.

One collaborating source in Seattle enrolled patients during active infection and followed them longitudinally through the course of disease. The collaborating institutions used their own protocols to collect whole blood in K2EDTA tubes. For TCRbeta analysis, collaborators shipped samples in one of three forms: frozen whole blood, isolated PBMCs, or DNA extracted from either of those sample types. As encoded in the germline V gene (reference sequence), CDR1 is SEHNR while CDR2 is FQNEAQ. The CDR3 sequence holds 15 residues, the cysteine and phenylalanine included. Just CDR3 DNA is preserved here, 45 bases in frame from base 1. The V end loses 2 bases and the J end loses 4 bases, and a stretch of 14 bases separates them.

Specimen: peripheral blood. The clonotype comes from a woman aged 30 to 39 with COVID-19, enrolled during active disease. The chain couples TRBV7-9 to TRBJ1-1; no D gene can be assigned with confidence. The DNA reads as follows: TGTGCCAGCAGCTTATCTCGGGATCCTCGCACTGAAGCTTTCTTT. The encoded protein is CASSLSRDPRTEAFF.